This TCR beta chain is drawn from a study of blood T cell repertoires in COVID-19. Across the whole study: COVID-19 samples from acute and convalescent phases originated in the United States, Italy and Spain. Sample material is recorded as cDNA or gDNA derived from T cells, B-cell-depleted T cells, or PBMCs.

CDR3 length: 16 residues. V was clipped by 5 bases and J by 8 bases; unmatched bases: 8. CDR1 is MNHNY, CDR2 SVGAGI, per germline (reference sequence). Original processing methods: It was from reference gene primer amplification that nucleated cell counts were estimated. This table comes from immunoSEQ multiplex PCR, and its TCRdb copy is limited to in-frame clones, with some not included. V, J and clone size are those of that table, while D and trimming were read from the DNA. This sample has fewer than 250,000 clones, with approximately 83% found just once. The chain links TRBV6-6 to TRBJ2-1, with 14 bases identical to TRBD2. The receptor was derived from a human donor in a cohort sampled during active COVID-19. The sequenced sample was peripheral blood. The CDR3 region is CASSRTSGGPQDEQFF. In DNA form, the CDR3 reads TGTGCCAGCAGTAGGACTAGCGGGGGGCCCCAGGATGAGCAGTTCTTC.